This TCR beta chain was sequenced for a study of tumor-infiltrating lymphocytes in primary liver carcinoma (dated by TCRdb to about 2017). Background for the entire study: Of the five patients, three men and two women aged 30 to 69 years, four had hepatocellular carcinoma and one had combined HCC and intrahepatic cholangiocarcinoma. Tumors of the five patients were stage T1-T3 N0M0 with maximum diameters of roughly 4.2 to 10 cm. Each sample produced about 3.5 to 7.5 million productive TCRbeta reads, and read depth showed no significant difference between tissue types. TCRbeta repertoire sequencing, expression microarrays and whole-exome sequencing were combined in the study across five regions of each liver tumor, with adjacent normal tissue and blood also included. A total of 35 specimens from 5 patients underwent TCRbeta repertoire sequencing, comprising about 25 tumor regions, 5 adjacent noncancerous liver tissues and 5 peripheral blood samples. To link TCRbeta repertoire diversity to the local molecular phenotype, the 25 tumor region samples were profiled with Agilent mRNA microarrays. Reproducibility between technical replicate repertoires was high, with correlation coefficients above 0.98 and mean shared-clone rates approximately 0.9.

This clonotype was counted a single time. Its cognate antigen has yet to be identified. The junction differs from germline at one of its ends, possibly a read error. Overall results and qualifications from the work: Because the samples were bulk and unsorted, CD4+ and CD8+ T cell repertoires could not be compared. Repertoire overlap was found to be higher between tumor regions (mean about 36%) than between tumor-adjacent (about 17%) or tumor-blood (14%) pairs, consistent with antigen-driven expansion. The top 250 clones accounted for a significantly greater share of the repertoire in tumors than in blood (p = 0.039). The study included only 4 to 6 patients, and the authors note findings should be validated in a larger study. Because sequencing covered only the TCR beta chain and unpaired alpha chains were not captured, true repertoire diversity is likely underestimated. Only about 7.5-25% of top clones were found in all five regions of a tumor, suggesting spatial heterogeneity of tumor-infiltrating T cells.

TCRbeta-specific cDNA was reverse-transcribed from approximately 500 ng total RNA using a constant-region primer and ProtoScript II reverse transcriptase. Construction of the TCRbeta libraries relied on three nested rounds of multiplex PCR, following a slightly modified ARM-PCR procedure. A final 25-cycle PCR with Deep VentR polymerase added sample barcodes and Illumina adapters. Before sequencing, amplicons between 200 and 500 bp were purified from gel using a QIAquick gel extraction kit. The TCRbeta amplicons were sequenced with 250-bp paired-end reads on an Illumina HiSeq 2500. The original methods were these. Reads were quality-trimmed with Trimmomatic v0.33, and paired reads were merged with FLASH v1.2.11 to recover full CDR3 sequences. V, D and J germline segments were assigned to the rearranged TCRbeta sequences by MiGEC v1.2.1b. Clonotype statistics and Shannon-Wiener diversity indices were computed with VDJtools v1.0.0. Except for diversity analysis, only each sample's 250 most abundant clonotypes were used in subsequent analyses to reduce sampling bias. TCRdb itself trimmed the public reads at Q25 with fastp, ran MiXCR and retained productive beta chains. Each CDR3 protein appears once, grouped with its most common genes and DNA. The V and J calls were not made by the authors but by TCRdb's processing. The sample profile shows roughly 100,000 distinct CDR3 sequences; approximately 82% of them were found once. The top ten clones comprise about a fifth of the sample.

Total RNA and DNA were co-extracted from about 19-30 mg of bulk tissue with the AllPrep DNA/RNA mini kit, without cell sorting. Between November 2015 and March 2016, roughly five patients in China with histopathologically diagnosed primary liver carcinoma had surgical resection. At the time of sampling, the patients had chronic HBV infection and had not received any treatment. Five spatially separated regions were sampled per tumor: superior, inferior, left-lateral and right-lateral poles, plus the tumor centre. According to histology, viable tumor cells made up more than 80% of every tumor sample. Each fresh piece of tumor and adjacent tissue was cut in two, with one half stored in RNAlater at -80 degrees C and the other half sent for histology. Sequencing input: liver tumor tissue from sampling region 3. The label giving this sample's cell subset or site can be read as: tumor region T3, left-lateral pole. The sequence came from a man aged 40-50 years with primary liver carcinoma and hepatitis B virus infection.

The CDR3 protein is CTSNPPPEADTQYF. The DNA is as follows: TGTACCAGCAACCCACCCCCTGAAGCAGATACACAGTATTTT. The chain is assembled from TRBV11-1 and TRBJ2-3, with no confident D gene call. The CDR3 measures 14 amino acids from cysteine to phenylalanine. Only the CDR3 region is kept as DNA, spanning 42 bases read in frame from base 1. CDR1 and CDR2 are drawn from the germline V gene (reference sequence): SGHAT, FQDESV.